This T cell receptor beta chain was sequenced during a study of cytomegalovirus exposure and HLA in healthy donors. V was shortened by 0 bases and J by 1 base, with 7 bases between the two germline ends. The germline V gene has CDR1 MNHNY and CDR2 SVGAGI (reference sequence). The length of the CDR3 is 15 residues. Some clones are missing from TCRdb's copy, which holds only in-frame ones; the method was immunoSEQ multiplex PCR. This sample has 90,000 to 100,000 clones; roughly 89% occur once, and the top ten carry 3.9%. This TCR came from a woman aged 30 to 39 in good health and CMV-seronegative. The chain joins TRBV6-6 to TRBJ1-3; tentative D call: TRBD1 (5 bases). The source material was PBMCs. This CDR3 reads CASSYSQGSGNTIYF. The CDR3 coding sequence is TGTGCCAGCAGTTACTCGCAGGGATCTGGAAACACCATATATTTT.